Listed below are T cell receptor beta chains from one sample, sequenced in a study of T cell repertoires in cytomegalovirus infection. TCRdb re-analysed the reads in MiXCR, keeping a single row per CDR3 protein. The table shows approximately 500,000 distinct CDR3 sequences, with about 17% occurring only once. The sample comprised CD8+ T cells from PBMCs. Receptors originate from a human donor in good health (CMV status not recorded). Some clones in this sample may be carry-over from other donors' samples. CDR3s include the opening cysteine and the closing phenylalanine or tryptophan. Fields, in order: clone size, J gene, V gene, D gene, CDR3 DNA, CDR3 protein. The D gene is left open where the match is weak. Some rows have no size entry. The others give once, few or many, or a class for an expanded clone.

many,TRBJ2-3,TRBV7-7,.,TGTGCCAGCAGCCGCAGGGATACTAGCACAGATACGCAGTATTTT,CASSRRDTSTDTQYF
.,TRBJ2-5,TRBV27,.,TGTGCCAGCAGTCCCTCCTTAGGGGATAGTCGAGAGACCCAGTACTTC,CASSPSLGDSRETQYF
.,TRBJ1-5,TRBV19,.,TGTGCCAGTACTAAGGGGGTTCAGCCCCAGCATTTT,CASTKGVQPQHF
many,TRBJ2-1,TRBV6-2/TRBV6-3,TRBD2,TGTGCCAGCAGCCCAGCGGTAGGACTAGATTACAATGAGCAGTTCTTC,CASSPAVGLDYNEQFF
few,TRBJ1-1,TRBV13,TRBD1,TGTGCCAGCAGCTTCGACAGGGAGGCTACTGAAGCTTTCTTT,CASSFDREATEAFF
many,TRBJ1-1,TRBV18,.,TGTGCCAGCAGCCCCCTCGGGGAGAACACTGAAGCTTTCTTT,CASSPLGENTEAFF
.,TRBJ2-2,TRBV6-1,.,TGTGCCAGCAGTGAAACTAGCAGCTCACCTCACACCGGGGAGCTGTTTTTT,CASSETSSSPHTGELFF
.,TRBJ1-2,TRBV19,.,TGTGCCAGTAGCGCCCGGGGAAGAAACTATGGCTACACCTTC,CASSARGRNYGYTF
many,TRBJ2-3,TRBV4-1,.,TGCGCCAGCAGCCAAAGGACCAGACCCCGAAGCACAGATACGCAGTATTTT,CASSQRTRPRSTDTQYF
many,TRBJ2-3,TRBV6-4,TRBD2,TGTGCCAGCAGTGACAAAGCGGGAGCGGGCACAGATACGCAGTATTTT,CASSDKAGAGTDTQYF
.,TRBJ2-7,TRBV9,.,TGTGCCAGCAGCGTAGGAGAGGGTAGGTACGAGCAGTACTTC,CASSVGEGRYEQYF
.,TRBJ2-3,TRBV30,.,TGTGCCTGGAGTGCAGGGAGTCGGACAGATACGCAGTATTTT,CAWSAGSRTDTQYF
.,TRBJ2-3,TRBV4-2,TRBD2,TGTGCCAGCAGCCAAAGAACGGGACTAGCGGGAGGGAGCACAGATACGCAGTATTTT,CASSQRTGLAGGSTDTQYF
.,TRBJ2-7,TRBV20-1,.,TGCAGTGCTAGAGGGGGGTCTGACGGCTACGAGCAGTACTTC,CSARGGSDGYEQYF
few,TRBJ2-2,TRBV20-1,TRBD2,TGCAGTGCTAGAGGTACACCCCTACTAGCGGCCCCGAACACCGGGGAGCTGTTTTTT,CSARGTPLLAAPNTGELFF
many,TRBJ2-2,TRBV20-1,TRBD2,TGCAGTGCTAGAGCAAAGCTAGCGGGAGGGCCCACCGGGGAGCTGTTTTTT,CSARAKLAGGPTGELFF
.,TRBJ2-7,TRBV27,.,TGTGCCAGCAGCCAGGGTTGCGATGCGTACGAGCAGTACTTC,CASSQGCDAYEQYF
.,TRBJ2-7,TRBV5-1,.,TGCGCCAGCAGCGGAGTTACCGAGCAGTACTTC,CASSGVTEQYF
many,TRBJ1-3,TRBV7-6,.,TGTGCCAGCAGCCTATTTCAGGCCTCTGGAAACACCATATATTTT,CASSLFQASGNTIYF
few,TRBJ2-5,TRBV4-1,.,TGCGCCAGCAGCCAAGAGGAAGGAAGGTCCGAAGGGACCCAGTACTTC,CASSQEEGRSEGTQYF
many,TRBJ1-1,TRBV7-9,.,TGTGCCAGCAGCTTAGGAAGGACAACTGAAGCTTTCTTT,CASSLGRTTEAFF
many,TRBJ1-2,TRBV10-3,.,TGTGCCATCAGTGAGGCTTTGGGCAGCCCCTATGGCTACACCTTC,CAISEALGSPYGYTF
.,TRBJ1-1,TRBV9,TRBD1,TGTGCCAGCAGCCCGGACGGGACAGGGGTTCCTGAAGCTTTCTTT,CASSPDGTGVPEAFF